This T cell receptor (beta chain) appears in the sequencing data of a study of human T cells and chemical hapten exposure. Specified time point: pre-sensitization, week 0. Treatment: therapeutic diphenylcyclopropenone sensitization with weekly scalp DPC. Each patch test followed a blood draw. There are 14 residues in the CDR3. Per the germline V gene, CDR1 is DFQATT and CDR2 is SNEGSKA (reference sequence). The V and J ends lost 0 bases and 6 bases respectively, with 14 bases between them. What the library attached to individual cDNA molecules were unique molecular identifiers. TCRdb re-analysed the RACE reads in MiXCR, keeping a single row per CDR3 protein. Here the sample spans under 200,000 distinct CDR3 sequences, 30% being singletons. Study results and limitations: It should be noted that donors had alopecia, so their immune response may differ from healthy people's.

This clonotype was counted only a few times. Its target is unknown. The rearrangement uses TRBV20-1 and TRBJ1-2; D gene unclear. Sample: whole blood, taken in connection with sensitization to the hapten diphenylcyclopropenone (DPC). The sequence derives from a woman in her twenties or thirties with alopecia areata. Some clones in this sample may be carry-over from other donors' samples. CDR3 protein: CSARDYRNRDGYTF. The CDR3 DNA is TGCAGTGCTAGAGATTATAGGAACCGGGATGGCTACACCTTC.